The 31 T cell receptor beta chains in this list originate from one sample, sequenced in a study of vaccination and CD4 T cells after COVID-19. Oncomine TCR Beta short-read sequencing was applied to DNA from cultured CD4+ T cells. From the PCR reads, TCRdb called clonotypes with MiXCR, one entry per CDR3 protein. The sample gives around 15,000 distinct CDR3 sequences, approximately 60% of which show up once; 5.2% is in the top ten. Sample treatment: roughly ten-day PBMC culture with coronavirus spike peptide pools or control peptides (ViraFEST assay). Their recognized antigens are unknown. The sample consisted of CD4+ T cells from blood, cultured in vitro, taken after SARS-CoV-2 vaccination. The origin of the receptors is a human donor who had recovered from COVID-19.

This clonotype was picked up a small number of times. CDR3 sequence reads: CSAPSAVITDTQYF. In nucleotides, the CDR3 is TGCAGTGCTCCTAGCGCTGTAATCACAGATACGCAGTATTTT. J is TRBJ2-3 and V is TRBV20-1; D is perhaps TRBD2 (6 bases). The V end was cut by 5 bases, the J end by 2 bases, with 14 bases between. The CDR3 has 14 amino acids. Germline assignment: CDR1 DFQATT and CDR2 SNEGSKA (reference sequence).

V usage is TRBV6-1 and J usage is TRBJ1-6, with D perhaps TRBD1 (6 bases). Looked up from germline, CDR1 is MNHNS and CDR2 is SASEGT. This CDR3 is 14 amino acids long. Trimming took 5 bases from V and 4 from J, leaving 9 bases between them. DNA of the CDR3: TGTGCCAGCAGTAGACAGGTATATAATTCACCCCTCCACTTT. Its translation: CASSRQVYNSPLHF.

The genes are TRBV7-3 and TRBJ2-3; 7 bases match TRBD1. Germline V gene lookup returns CDR1 SGHTA and CDR2 FQGTGA. The CDR3 runs 14 residues. V trimming: 5 bases; J trimming: 4 bases; junction bases outside the gene matches: 6. CDR3 loop: CASSPNRGADTQYF. CDR3 nucleotides: TGTGCCAGCAGCCCGAACAGGGGAGCAGATACGCAGTATTTT.

This clonotype was seen more than once but under ten times. CDR3 protein: CATSREMSAGGGYTF. The CDR3 DNA sequence: TGTGCCACCAGCAGAGAGATGTCGGCAGGGGGCGGCTACACCTTC. The V gene is TRBV15, the J gene TRBJ1-2, with 8 nucleotides matching TRBD1. After removal of 0 bases from V and 8 bases from J, the junction contained 8 bases not matched to a gene. The CDR3 covers 15 residues. CDR1 and CDR2 from the germline V gene are LNHNV and YYDKDF (reference sequence).

The chain joins TRBV7-6 to TRBJ2-1; TRBD1 or TRBD2 may be the D gene (5 bases each). In germline, CDR1 is SGHVS, CDR2 FNYEAQ. The CDR3 sequence is 15 residues long. Trimming pared 1 base from V and 2 bases from J, leaving 9 bases between. CDR3 sequence: CASSLVRGPYNEQFF. The CDR3 DNA sequence: TGTGCCAGCAGCTTAGTACGGGGCCCCTACAATGAGCAGTTCTTC.

The chain links TRBV6-1 to TRBJ2-5; D is unclear. The V gene's germline CDR1 is MNHNS and CDR2 SASEGT. The CDR3 is 13 residues long. V was cut by 2 bases and J by 13 bases, with 17 bases left in between. The chain's CDR3 is CASSESSLRIGYF. The CDR3 DNA reads TGTGCCAGCAGTGAAAGCTCGCTACGGATAGGGTACTTC.

V is TRBV7-2 and J is TRBJ2-1; perhaps TRBD1 as D (5 bases). From germline, CDR1 is SGHTA and CDR2 FQGNSA. Between the trimmed V and J ends, which lost 5 bases and 7 bases, there was a span of 18 bases. The CDR3 loop spans 15 amino acids. The CDR3 DNA reads TGTGCCAGCAGCATCTCCAGGGATTTGTATAATGAGCAGTTCTTC. Translated, it gives CASSISRDLYNEQFF.

The J gene is TRBJ2-7, the V gene TRBV15, with unresolved D. The CDR3 length is 14 residues. Germline V gene data show CDR1 as LNHNV and CDR2 as YYDKDF (reference sequence). V gave up 1 base and J gave up 1 base, with 8 bases separating them. CDR3 residues: CATSRVPDSYEQYF. Written as DNA, the CDR3 is TGTGCCACCAGCAGAGTGCCAGATTCCTACGAGCAGTACTTC.

The chain couples TRBV10-3 to TRBJ2-5; 9 nucleotides align to TRBD2. CDR3 length: 14 amino acids. Per the germline V gene, CDR1 is ENHRY and CDR2 is SYGVKD. The ends lost 8 bases at V and 5 bases at J; junction bases unmatched: 9. The CDR3 sequence: CAIRSSGGHETQYF. The CDR3 DNA reads TGTGCCATCCGTTCCAGCGGGGGGCACGAGACCCAGTACTTC.

This clonotype came up a few times. The chain recombines TRBV6-1 with TRBJ2-7, with 7 bases fitting TRBD1. J gave up 6 bases and V 6 bases, and 8 bases lay outside the gene matches. Germline assignment: CDR1 MNHNS and CDR2 SASEGT. The CDR3 extends over 13 amino acids. The CDR3 loop is CASSIGTVREQYF. The CDR3 region has the DNA TGTGCCAGCAGCATCGGGACAGTCCGCGAGCAGTACTTC.

The chain employs TRBV12-3 or TRBV12-4 and TRBJ1-2, with D maybe TRBD1 (5 bases). Trimming left V 7 bases short and J 4 bases short, with 13 bases between. This CDR3 contains 13 residues. CDR3 loop: CASTPRGPYGYTF. The CDR3 DNA is TGTGCCAGCACCCCACGGGGCCCCTATGGCTACACCTTC.

The J gene is TRBJ1-2, the V gene TRBV15; D not resolved. The CDR3 loop spans 12 amino acids. The germline gives CDR1 LNHNV, CDR2 YYDKDF (reference sequence). V lost 3 bases to trimming and J lost 3 bases, with 5 bases between them. Here the CDR3 reads CATSRAYYGYTF. Here the CDR3 DNA reads TGTGCCACCAGCAGGGCCTACTATGGCTACACCTTC.

V is TRBV20-1 and J is TRBJ2-1; TRBD2 matches 10 bases. CDR3 size: 17 residues. With 5 bases clipped from V and 2 bases from J, the junction kept 12 bases outside the gene matches. In germline, CDR1 is DFQATT, CDR2 SNEGSKA (reference sequence). CDR3 nucleotides: TGCAGTGCTTCTGATAGCGGGAGGAGAAGAGCCTACAATGAGCAGTTCTTC. Amino acids: CSASDSGRRRAYNEQFF.

About this clonotype itself: A read error may account for a junction end that differs from germline. The chain uses TRBV6-1 and TRBJ1-2; D might be TRBD1 (6 bases). The CDR3 is 13 residues long. Germline loops: CDR1 MNHNS, CDR2 SASEGT. The CDR3 here is CASNERGARSYAF. DNA for the CDR3: TGTGCCAGCAACGAGAGGGGGGCGAGGAGCTACGCCTTC.

The chain carries TRBV2 and TRBJ2-3; D may be TRBD1 (6 bases). There are 15 residues in the CDR3. The V and J ends lost 1 base and 3 bases respectively, with 11 bases between them. The germline CDR1 and CDR2 sequences are SNHLY and FYNNEI. CDR3 protein: CASSEDRVATDTQYF. Written as DNA, the CDR3 is TGTGCCAGCAGTGAAGACAGGGTAGCGACAGATACGCAGTATTTT.

This clonotype was seen just once. The genes are TRBV12-3 or TRBV12-4 and TRBJ1-3, with 7 bases that match TRBD1. After removal of 6 bases from V and 8 bases from J, the junction contained 7 bases not matched to a gene. The CDR3 consists of 13 residues. The CDR3 protein is CASRSTGRDTIYF. CDR3 coding DNA: TGTGCCAGCAGGTCGACAGGGAGAGACACCATATATTTT.

The J gene is TRBJ1-6, the V gene TRBV19; D may be TRBD1 (6 bases). There are 14 residues in the CDR3. The V gene lost 5 bases and the J gene lost 8 bases, with 13 bases spanning the gap. Germline V gives CDR1 LNHDA, CDR2 SQIVND (reference sequence). The CDR3: CASSPRTVDSPLHF. Written as DNA, the CDR3 is TGTGCCAGTAGTCCTCGGACAGTTGATTCACCCCTCCACTTT.

This clonotype was seen only a few times. V is TRBV15 and J is TRBJ1-2, with TRBD1 as a possible D gene (5 bases). Germline-derived CDR1 and CDR2 are LNHNV and YYDKDF (reference sequence). V lost 5 bases and J lost 8, with 24 bases in between. The CDR3 runs to 16 residues. Written as DNA, the CDR3 is TGTGCCACCAGCTCCGGTCGGCAGGGTGGTCGGGTAGGCTACACCTTC. This codes for CATSSGRQGGRVGYTF.

The V gene is TRBV7-3, the J gene TRBJ2-7, with 10 bases aligning to TRBD1. From germline, CDR1 is SGHTA and CDR2 FQGTGA. Losses at the gene ends were 5 bases for V and 5 bases for J; bases not matched to a gene: 12. This CDR3 comprises 16 residues. The CDR3 DNA reads as TGTGCCAGCAGCCCTTACTCCGGGACAGGGGTGCACGAGCAGTACTTC. Protein product: CASSPYSGTGVHEQYF.

This clonotype was seen a handful of times. This chain uses TRBV19 with TRBJ1-5, with TRBD1 as a possible D gene (5 bases). Germline CDR1 is LNHDA and CDR2 is SQIVND (reference sequence). CDR3 length equals 15 residues. Trimming shortened V by 5 bases and J by 3 bases, and 14 bases separated the two germline ends. The CDR3 DNA follows: TGTGCCAGTAGTCCCCGGGGGTTTAACAATCAGCCCCAGCATTTT. Translating it yields CASSPRGFNNQPQHF. Using reference TRBV19 and TRBJ1-5 for the parts outside the CDR3, the full variable domain is DGGITQSPKYLFRKEGQNVTLSCEQNLNHDAMYWYRQDPGQGLRLIYYSQIVNDFQKGDIAEGYSVSREKKESFPLTVTSAQKNPTAFYLCASSPRGFNNQPQHFGDGTRLSIL.

V is TRBV6-1 and J is TRBJ2-7; D unresolved. The CDR3 has 12 residues. Germline CDR1 is MNHNS and CDR2 is SASEGT. The germline V and J ends were trimmed by 5 bases and 7 bases, with 12 bases remaining between them. The CDR3 reads CASSPGRWEQYF. CDR3 in DNA: TGTGCCAGCAGTCCCGGCCGGTGGGAGCAGTACTTC.

This clonotype appeared a single time. The V call is TRBV29-1, the J call TRBJ1-1; D remains unclear. Trimming removed 4 bases from V and 0 bases from J, with 9 bases in between. The germline CDR1 and CDR2 sequences are SQVTM and ANQGSEA. CDR3 length: 13 amino acids. The CDR3 DNA reads TGCAGCGTTGTGCGGCAGATGAACACTGAAGCTTTCTTT. Translated: CSVVRQMNTEAFF. Combining the CDR3 with reference TRBV29-1 and TRBJ1-1 gives the whole variable domain SAVISQKPSRDICQRGTSLTIQCQVDSQVTMMFWYRQQPGQSLTLIATANQGSEATYESGFVIDKFPISRPNLTFSTLTVSNMSPEDSSIYLCSVVRQMNTEAFFGQGTRLTVV.

V usage is TRBV20-1 and J usage is TRBJ1-5; 11 bases line up with TRBD1. V trimming: 1 base; J trimming: 1 base; junction bases outside the gene matches: 6. Germline loops: CDR1 DFQATT, CDR2 SNEGSKA (reference sequence). This CDR3 contains 17 residues. As DNA, the CDR3 is TGCAGTGCTAGAGCGGACAGGGGGCAGTTGAGCAATCAGCCCCAGCATTTT. Its protein is CSARADRGQLSNQPQHF.

V is TRBV19 and J is TRBJ2-5; 9 bases line up with TRBD1. V gave up 6 bases and J gave up 4 bases; unmatched junction bases: 12. This CDR3 has 16 amino acids. Germline V lookup: CDR1 LNHDA, CDR2 SQIVND (reference sequence). DNA of the CDR3: TGTGCCAGTAGGCGCACCGGGACAGGGAATGGAGAGACCCAGTACTTC. This translates into CASRRTGTGNGETQYF. The whole variable domain, filled in from reference TRBV19 and TRBJ2-5, reads DGGITQSPKYLFRKEGQNVTLSCEQNLNHDAMYWYRQDPGQGLRLIYYSQIVNDFQKGDIAEGYSVSREKKESFPLTVTSAQKNPTAFYLCASRRTGTGNGETQYFGPGTRLLVL.

The chain carries TRBV19 and TRBJ1-5; 9 nucleotides agree with TRBD1. Germline CDR1 is LNHDA and CDR2 is SQIVND (reference sequence). The junction had 4 bases not matched to a gene; V was cut back by 6 bases and J by 1 base. The CDR3 consists of 15 residues. The chain's CDR3 is CASRIQGASNQPQHF. The DNA for the CDR3 is TGTGCCAGTAGGATACAGGGGGCAAGCAATCAGCCCCAGCATTTT. Full variable domain (remainder filled in from reference TRBV19 and TRBJ1-5): DGGITQSPKYLFRKEGQNVTLSCEQNLNHDAMYWYRQDPGQGLRLIYYSQIVNDFQKGDIAEGYSVSREKKESFPLTVTSAQKNPTAFYLCASRIQGASNQPQHFGDGTRLSIL.

The V call is TRBV20-1, the J call TRBJ1-2; TRBD1 might be the D (5 bases). CDR1 DFQATT and CDR2 SNEGSKA come from the germline V gene (reference sequence). V was clipped by 6 bases and J by 6 bases, with 17 bases between them. This CDR3 contains 13 residues. CDR3 in DNA: TGCAGTGCCTCCCGGGGCAGAGCTGATGGCTACACCTTC. Its protein product is CSASRGRADGYTF.

The V and J genes are TRBV19 and TRBJ2-1, with TRBD2 identical over 9 bases. Germline V gene lookup returns CDR1 LNHDA and CDR2 SQIVND (reference sequence). The CDR3 length is 17 residues. Unmatched junction bases numbered 15, after V lost 6 bases and J lost 6 bases. The CDR3 is CASSLERGSGGGNEQFF. CDR3 coding DNA: TGTGCCAGTAGCCTCGAGAGGGGTAGCGGGGGCGGCAATGAGCAGTTCTTC.

This clonotype came up a few times. The chain recombines TRBV6-2 or TRBV6-3 with TRBJ1-2; D not certain. CDR1 MNHEY and CDR2 SVGEGT come from the germline V gene. With 0 bases removed from V and 4 bases from J, the gap between germline ends came to 18 bases. The CDR3 is made up of 17 amino acids. The CDR3 DNA follows: TGTGCCAGCAGTTACTCCGCCGGGCGCTTACTATCCTATGGCTACACCTTC. As protein: CASSYSAGRLLSYGYTF.

This CDR3 is CASTQVATGELFF. CDR3 bases: TGTGCCAGCACTCAAGTTGCCACCGGGGAGCTGTTTTTT. The rearrangement links TRBV6-2 or TRBV6-3 to TRBJ2-2, with D unclear. Trimming shortened V by 7 bases and J by 4 bases, and 10 bases separated the two germline ends. Germline V CDR1 and CDR2: MNHEY, SVGEGT. The CDR3 covers 13 residues.

V is TRBV27 and J is TRBJ1-1; TRBD1 is a possible D gene (6 bases). Germline CDR1 reads MNHEY; CDR2 reads SMNVEV (reference sequence). The CDR3 is made up of 13 amino acids. The V end lost 5 bases, the J end lost 3 bases, and 10 bases lay between the germline ends. CDR3 amino acids: CASSPYRDTEAFF. CDR3 coding DNA: TGTGCCAGCAGTCCCTACAGGGACACTGAAGCTTTCTTT.

The genes are TRBV5-1 and TRBJ1-1; possibly TRBD1 for D (6 bases). Germline CDR1 is SGHRS and CDR2 is YFSETQ. This CDR3 contains 14 residues. The V gene lost 2 bases and the J gene lost 1 base, with 9 bases spanning the gap. CDR3 nucleotides: TGCGCCAGCAGCTTTAGGGGGGCGAACACTGAAGCTTTCTTT. Encoded protein: CASSFRGANTEAFF. Variable domain in full (rest from reference TRBV5-1 and TRBJ1-1): KAGVTQTPRYLIKTRGQQVTLSCSPISGHRSVSWYQQTPGQGLQFLFEYFSETQRNKGNFPGRFSGRQFSNSRSEMNVSTLELGDSALYLCASSFRGANTEAFFGQGTRLTVV.